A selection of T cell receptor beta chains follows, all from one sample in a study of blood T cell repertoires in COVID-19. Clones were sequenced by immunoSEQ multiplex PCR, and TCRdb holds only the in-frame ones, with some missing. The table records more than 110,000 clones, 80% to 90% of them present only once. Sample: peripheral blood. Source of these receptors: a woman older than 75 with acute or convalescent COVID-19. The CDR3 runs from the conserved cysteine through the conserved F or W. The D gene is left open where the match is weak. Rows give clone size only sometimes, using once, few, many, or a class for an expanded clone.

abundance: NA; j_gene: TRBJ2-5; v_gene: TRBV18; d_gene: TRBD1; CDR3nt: TGTGCCAGCTCACCCGGACAGGCAGAGACCCAGTACTTC; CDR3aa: CASSPGQAETQYF
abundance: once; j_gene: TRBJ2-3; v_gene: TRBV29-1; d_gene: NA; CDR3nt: TGCAGCGTAGTAGGGACATCCAGAGGCACAGATACGCAGTATTTT; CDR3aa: CSVVGTSRGTDTQYF
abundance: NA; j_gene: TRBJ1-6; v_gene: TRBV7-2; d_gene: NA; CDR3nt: TGTGCCAGCAGCACAAGAGGGGGTGGGTCACCCCTCCACTTT; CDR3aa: CASSTRGGGSPLHF
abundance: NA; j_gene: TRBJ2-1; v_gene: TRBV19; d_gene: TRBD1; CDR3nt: TGTGCCAGTAGTAGGACAGGGGGAATGGATGAGCAGTTCTTC; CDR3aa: CASSRTGGMDEQFF
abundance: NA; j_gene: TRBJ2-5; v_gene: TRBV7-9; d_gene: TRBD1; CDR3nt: TGTGCCAGCAGCTTCAACAGGGGTGGGGAGACCCAGTACTTC; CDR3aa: CASSFNRGGETQYF
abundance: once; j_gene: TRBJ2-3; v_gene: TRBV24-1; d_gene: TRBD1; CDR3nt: TGTGCCACCAGTGACCGACAGGGCGGCACAGATACGCAGTATTTT; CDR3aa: CATSDRQGGTDTQYF
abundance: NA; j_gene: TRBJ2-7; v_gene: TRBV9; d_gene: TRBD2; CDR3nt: TGTGCCAGCAGCCAGGGACTAGCGGAGGGCTACGAGCAGTACTTC; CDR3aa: CASSQGLAEGYEQYF
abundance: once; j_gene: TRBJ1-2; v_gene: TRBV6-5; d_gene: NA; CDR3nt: TGTGCCAGCAGTTACAGGGGGACGCTTGATGGCTACACCTTC; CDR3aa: CASSYRGTLDGYTF
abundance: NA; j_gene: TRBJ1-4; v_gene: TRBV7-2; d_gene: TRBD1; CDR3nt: TGTGCCAGCAGCCCCCGACAGGGGGCGGTCGAAAAACTGTTTTTT; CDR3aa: CASSPRQGAVEKLFF
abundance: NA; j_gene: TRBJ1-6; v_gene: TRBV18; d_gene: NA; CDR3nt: TGTGCCAGCTCCCTGACGGAGGCAGCGAGCTCCTATAATTCACCCCTCCACTTT; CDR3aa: CASSLTEAASSYNSPLHF
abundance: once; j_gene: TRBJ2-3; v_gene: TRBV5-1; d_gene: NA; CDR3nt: TGCGCCAGCTCTTCCAGCGGGAGCACAGATACGCAGTATTTT; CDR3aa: CASSSSGSTDTQYF
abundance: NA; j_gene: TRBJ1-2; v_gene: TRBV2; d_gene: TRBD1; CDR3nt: TGTGCCAGCGGTGGGACAGGGGGCGAAGGCTACACCTTC; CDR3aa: CASGGTGGEGYTF
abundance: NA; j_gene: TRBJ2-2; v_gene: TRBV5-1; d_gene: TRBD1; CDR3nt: TGCGCCAGCAGATTTTCCCTCGGGACAGATAACACCGGGGAGCTGTTTTTT; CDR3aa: CASRFSLGTDNTGELFF
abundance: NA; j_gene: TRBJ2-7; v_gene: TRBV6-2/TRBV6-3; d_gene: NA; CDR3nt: TGTGCCAGCAGTTACTCGTTCCGACACAGCTCCTACGAGCAGTACTTC; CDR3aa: CASSYSFRHSSYEQYF
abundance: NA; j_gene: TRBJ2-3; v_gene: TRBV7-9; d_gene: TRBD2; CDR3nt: TGTGCCAGCAGCTTATGGCTAGCGGGTACCTCCAGGGCAGATACGCAGTATTTT; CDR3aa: CASSLWLAGTSRADTQYF
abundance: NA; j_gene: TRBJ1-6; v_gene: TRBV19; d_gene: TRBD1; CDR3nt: TGTGCCTGCAGGGGGCGAGGTTCACCCCTCCACTTT; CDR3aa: CACRGRGSPLHF
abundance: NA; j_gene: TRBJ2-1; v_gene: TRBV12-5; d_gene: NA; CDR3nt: TGTGCTAGTGGCCCCGGGGGGCGAAGCAATGAGCAGTTCTTC; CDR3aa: CASGPGGRSNEQFF
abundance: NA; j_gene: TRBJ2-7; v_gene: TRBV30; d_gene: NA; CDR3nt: TGTGCCTGGAGTCTCCGGGGCGAGCAGTACTTC; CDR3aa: CAWSLRGEQYF
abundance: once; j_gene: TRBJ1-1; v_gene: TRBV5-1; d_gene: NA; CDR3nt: TGCGCCAGCAGCTTGGTTCCAGGGAACACTGAAGCTTTCTTT; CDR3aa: CASSLVPGNTEAFF
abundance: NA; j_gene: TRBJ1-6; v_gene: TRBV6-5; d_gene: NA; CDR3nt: TGTGCCAGCAGTTACAGGGGTAGCTCCTATAATTCACCCCTCCACTTT; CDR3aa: CASSYRGSSYNSPLHF
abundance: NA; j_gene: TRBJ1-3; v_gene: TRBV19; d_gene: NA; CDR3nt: TGTGCCAGTAGTATTTTTCCGGGAAACACCATATATTTT; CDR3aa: CASSIFPGNTIYF
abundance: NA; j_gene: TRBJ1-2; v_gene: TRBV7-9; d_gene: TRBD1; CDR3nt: TGTGCCAGCAGCTTAACCGGGACAGGGGAGAAAGGGGGCTACACCTTC; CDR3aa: CASSLTGTGEKGGYTF
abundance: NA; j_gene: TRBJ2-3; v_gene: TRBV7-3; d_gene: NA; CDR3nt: TGTGCCAGCAGCTTAACCCGGGGGGCTGGGGATACGCAGTATTTT; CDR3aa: CASSLTRGAGDTQYF
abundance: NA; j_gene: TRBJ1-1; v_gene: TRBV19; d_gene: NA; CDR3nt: TGTGCCAGTAGTATCCGCAGGGAAGGTGAAGCTTTCTTT; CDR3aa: CASSIRREGEAFF
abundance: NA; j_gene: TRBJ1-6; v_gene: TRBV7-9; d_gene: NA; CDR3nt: TGTGCCAGCAGCTTAGGAGACAGCTCACCCCTCCACTTT; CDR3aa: CASSLGDSSPLHF
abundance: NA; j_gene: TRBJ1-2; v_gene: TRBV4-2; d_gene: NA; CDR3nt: TGTGCCAGCAGCCAAGCATCAAGACTGGACTATGGCTACACCTTC; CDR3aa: CASSQASRLDYGYTF